These T cell receptor beta chains were read from a single sample in a study of cytomegalovirus exposure and HLA in healthy donors. Profiled with immunoSEQ multiplex PCR; TCRdb holds only in-frame clones, not every one. The sample consists of 150,000 to 200,000 clones, approximately 80% of them appearing once. What was sequenced was PBMCs. The receptors derive from a woman aged 25 to 39 in good health and CMV-seronegative. The CDR3 runs from the conserved cysteine through the conserved F or W. Each record gives: J gene, clone size, D gene, V gene, CDR3 protein, CDR3 DNA. A D gene is named only where the DNA matches it firmly. Clone size is given for some rows only: seen once, a few or many times, or a class if the clone is expanded.

j_call: TRBJ2-5
clone_size: NA
d_call: TRBD1
v_call: TRBV5-1
cdr3_aa: CASSLDPTGQGTQYF
cdr3_nt: TGCGCCAGCAGCTTGGACCCGACAGGGCAAGGGACCCAGTACTTC

j_call: TRBJ2-1
clone_size: NA
d_call: TRBD2
v_call: TRBV19
cdr3_aa: CASREAGDVEQFF
cdr3_nt: TGTGCCAGTCGCGAGGCGGGAGACGTTGAGCAGTTCTTC

j_call: TRBJ1-2
clone_size: NA
d_call: NA
v_call: TRBV5-1
cdr3_aa: CASSLEGANYGYTF
cdr3_nt: TGCGCCAGCAGCTTGGAGGGGGCTAACTATGGCTACACCTTC

j_call: TRBJ2-5
clone_size: few
d_call: NA
v_call: TRBV5-1
cdr3_aa: CASSTDQETQYF
cdr3_nt: TGCGCCAGCAGCACGGACCAAGAGACCCAGTACTTC

j_call: TRBJ2-1
clone_size: few
d_call: NA
v_call: TRBV28
cdr3_aa: CASRGFVGQRYNEQFF
cdr3_nt: TGTGCCAGCAGGGGCTTTGTGGGGCAGCGCTACAATGAGCAGTTCTTC

j_call: TRBJ2-3
clone_size: once
d_call: NA
v_call: TRBV2
cdr3_aa: CASSERDTQYF
cdr3_nt: TGTGCCAGCAGTGAGAGGGATACGCAGTATTTT

j_call: TRBJ1-2
clone_size: NA
d_call: NA
v_call: TRBV6-4
cdr3_aa: CASSVNPTANYGYTF
cdr3_nt: TGTGCCAGCAGTGTCAACCCGACAGCTAACTATGGCTACACCTTC

j_call: TRBJ2-3
clone_size: NA
d_call: TRBD2
v_call: TRBV4-2
cdr3_aa: CASSPSGGLGDTQYF
cdr3_nt: TGTGCCAGCAGCCCTAGCGGGGGCCTTGGGGATACGCAGTATTTT

j_call: TRBJ1-6
clone_size: NA
d_call: TRBD1
v_call: TRBV7-2
cdr3_aa: CASSARQGRGSPLHF
cdr3_nt: TGTGCCAGCAGCGCCAGACAGGGTCGGGGGTCACCCCTCCACTTT

j_call: TRBJ2-1
clone_size: NA
d_call: NA
v_call: TRBV10-1
cdr3_aa: CASSEGGNEQFF
cdr3_nt: TGCGCCAGCAGTGAAGGAGGAAATGAGCAGTTCTTC

j_call: TRBJ2-1
clone_size: NA
d_call: TRBD2
v_call: TRBV9
cdr3_aa: CASSVGGGRAQEQFF
cdr3_nt: TGTGCCAGCAGCGTAGGTGGCGGGAGGGCCCAGGAGCAGTTCTTC

j_call: TRBJ2-2
clone_size: NA
d_call: NA
v_call: TRBV27
cdr3_aa: CASSSVTKNTGELFF
cdr3_nt: TGTGCCAGCAGCTCTGTTACAAAGAACACCGGGGAGCTGTTTTTT

j_call: TRBJ1-1
clone_size: NA
d_call: NA
v_call: TRBV15
cdr3_aa: CATSRGSGGLTEAFF
cdr3_nt: TGTGCCACCAGCAGAGGTTCGGGGGGGCTCACTGAAGCTTTCTTT

j_call: TRBJ2-7
clone_size: NA
d_call: TRBD1
v_call: TRBV19
cdr3_aa: CASRGQGGLAYEQYF
cdr3_nt: TGTGCCAGTAGGGGACAGGGGGGACTTGCTTACGAGCAGTACTTC

j_call: TRBJ2-7
clone_size: NA
d_call: NA
v_call: TRBV30
cdr3_aa: CAWSPLTREQYF
cdr3_nt: TGTGCCTGGAGCCCCCTTACTCGCGAGCAGTACTTC

j_call: TRBJ1-1
clone_size: NA
d_call: NA
v_call: TRBV29-1
cdr3_aa: CSVGWQGTAEAFF
cdr3_nt: TGCAGCGTTGGCTGGCAGGGTACGGCTGAAGCTTTCTTT

j_call: TRBJ2-5
clone_size: NA
d_call: TRBD1
v_call: TRBV27
cdr3_aa: CASTGQGTETQYF
cdr3_nt: TGTGCCAGCACCGGACAGGGGACAGAGACCCAGTACTTC

j_call: TRBJ1-4
clone_size: NA
d_call: NA
v_call: TRBV6-5
cdr3_aa: CASSPELANEKLFF
cdr3_nt: TGTGCCAGCAGCCCCGAGTTAGCTAATGAAAAACTGTTTTTT

j_call: TRBJ1-1
clone_size: once
d_call: NA
v_call: TRBV19
cdr3_aa: CATHSTGNTEAFF
cdr3_nt: TGTGCCACCCATTCGACAGGGAACACTGAAGCTTTCTTT

j_call: TRBJ1-1
clone_size: once
d_call: NA
v_call: TRBV29-1
cdr3_aa: CSVEDGRGSAEAFF
cdr3_nt: TGCAGCGTTGAAGATGGTCGGGGGAGCGCTGAAGCTTTCTTT

j_call: TRBJ2-5
clone_size: NA
d_call: NA
v_call: TRBV9
cdr3_aa: CASSLYSGKEETQYF
cdr3_nt: TGTGCCAGCAGCCTCTACTCCGGGAAAGAAGAGACCCAGTACTTC

j_call: TRBJ1-2
clone_size: NA
d_call: NA
v_call: TRBV27
cdr3_aa: CASRRGDGGTNYGYTF
cdr3_nt: TGTGCCAGTAGACGCGGGGACGGGGGAACTAACTATGGCTACACCTTC

j_call: TRBJ2-7
clone_size: NA
d_call: TRBD1
v_call: TRBV29-1
cdr3_aa: CSVSTGSRHEQYF
cdr3_nt: TGCAGCGTATCGACAGGGAGTCGACACGAGCAGTACTTC

j_call: TRBJ1-2
clone_size: NA
d_call: TRBD1
v_call: TRBV10-3
cdr3_aa: CAIMTYGTGRYGYTF
cdr3_nt: TGTGCCATCATGACTTACGGGACAGGTCGCTATGGCTACACCTTC

j_call: TRBJ1-5
clone_size: NA
d_call: TRBD1
v_call: TRBV2
cdr3_aa: CASSEKGTGRFQPQHF
cdr3_nt: TGTGCCAGCAGTGAAAAAGGGACAGGGAGGTTTCAGCCCCAGCATTTT

j_call: TRBJ2-2
clone_size: NA
d_call: TRBD1
v_call: TRBV29-1
cdr3_aa: CSVEGRGRPGELFF
cdr3_nt: TGCAGCGTTGAAGGCAGGGGGCGCCCCGGGGAGCTGTTTTTT